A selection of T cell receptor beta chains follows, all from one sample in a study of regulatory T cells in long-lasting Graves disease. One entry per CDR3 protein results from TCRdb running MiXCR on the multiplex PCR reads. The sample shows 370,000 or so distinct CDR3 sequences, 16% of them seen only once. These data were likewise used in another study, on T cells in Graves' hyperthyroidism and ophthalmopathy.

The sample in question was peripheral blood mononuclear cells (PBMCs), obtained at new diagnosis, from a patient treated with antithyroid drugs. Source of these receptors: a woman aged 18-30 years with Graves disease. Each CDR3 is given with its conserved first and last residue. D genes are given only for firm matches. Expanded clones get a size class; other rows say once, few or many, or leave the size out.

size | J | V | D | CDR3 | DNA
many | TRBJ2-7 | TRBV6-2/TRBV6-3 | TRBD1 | CASSWGQPRSYEQYF | TGTGCCAGCAGTTGGGGACAGCCCCGTTCCTACGAGCAGTACTTC
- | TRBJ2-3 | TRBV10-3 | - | CAIRGEQATDTQYF | TGTGCCATCAGAGGAGAACAGGCCACAGATACGCAGTATTTT
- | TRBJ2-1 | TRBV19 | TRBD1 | CASSLGQGAFDEQFF | TGTGCCAGTAGTTTGGGACAGGGGGCTTTTGATGAGCAGTTCTTC
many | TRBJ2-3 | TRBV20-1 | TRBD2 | CSALTSGRSTQYF | TGCAGTGCCCTGACTAGCGGGAGAAGTACGCAGTATTTT
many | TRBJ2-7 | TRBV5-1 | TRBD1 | CASSRTQGTYEQYF | TGCGCCAGCAGTCGTACACAGGGGACCTACGAGCAGTACTTC
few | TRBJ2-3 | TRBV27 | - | CASSQRLTSSTQYF | TGTGCCAGCAGTCAAAGACTGACTAGTTCAACGCAGTATTTT
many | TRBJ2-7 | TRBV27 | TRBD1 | CASSLSDRGHEQYF | TGTGCCAGCAGTTTATCGGACAGGGGGCACGAGCAGTACTTC
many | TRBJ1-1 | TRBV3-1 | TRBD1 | CASSLQGADTEAFF | TGTGCCAGCAGCCTTCAGGGGGCCGACACTGAAGCTTTCTTT
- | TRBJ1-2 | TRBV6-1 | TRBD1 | CASKPTGGANYGYTF | TGTGCCAGCAAGCCGACAGGGGGCGCGAACTATGGCTACACCTTC
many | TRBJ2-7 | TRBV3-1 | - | CASSQGVGQQYF | TGTGCCAGCAGCCAAGGTGTAGGGCAGCAGTACTTC
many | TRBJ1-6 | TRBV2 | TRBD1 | CASDLNRGYNSPLHF | TGTGCCAGTGACCTTAACAGGGGGTATAATTCACCCCTCCACTTT
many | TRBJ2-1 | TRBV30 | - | CAWSGGSRYNEQFF | TGTGCCTGGAGTGGCGGGTCTCGATACAATGAGCAGTTCTTC
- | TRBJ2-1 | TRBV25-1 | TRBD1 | CASSDFQGDNEQFF | TGTGCCAGCAGTGACTTTCAGGGGGACAATGAGCAGTTCTTC
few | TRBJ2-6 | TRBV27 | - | CASSFRDSGANVLTF | TGTGCCAGCAGTTTCAGGGACTCTGGGGCCAACGTCCTGACTTTC
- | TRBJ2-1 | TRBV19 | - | CASRTRAGTSGYNEQFF | TGTGCCAGCCGGACCCGGGCCGGGACCAGCGGATACAATGAGCAGTTCTTC
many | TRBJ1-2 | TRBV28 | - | CASSLHQSPFGYTF | TGTGCCAGCAGTCTACACCAGTCCCCTTTCGGCTACACCTTC
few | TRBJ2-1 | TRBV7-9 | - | CASSWGGAFYNEQFF | TGTGCCAGCAGCTGGGGCGGGGCCTTTTACAATGAGCAGTTCTTC
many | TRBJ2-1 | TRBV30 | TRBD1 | CAWSVGTVHYGVHF | TGTGCCTGGAGTGTGGGGACAGTCCACTACGGGGTCCACTTC